The 16 T cell receptor beta chains below were found in one sample sequenced in a study of blood T cells in healthy people across ages. The second PCR ran roughly 7 to 11 cycles with a sample-barcoded 5' primer and J-beta primers. TCRdb independently ran MiXCR on the 5' RACE reads; one entry per CDR3 protein. This sample has approximately 810,000 distinct CDR3 sequences, with under 40% found just once. Sequenced sample: blood. The receptors here all came from a man between 18 and 29 years old in good health.

This chain connects TRBV20-1 to TRBJ1-2; D is unresolved. This CDR3 is 13 amino acids long. The germline CDR1 and CDR2 sequences are DFQATT and SNEGSKA (reference sequence). Trimming cost V 3 bases and J 1 base, with 9 bases left between them. CDR3 sequence (DNA): TGCAGTGCTAGTGCCACCCATAACTATGGCTACACCTTC. This gives the protein CSASATHNYGYTF.

Comment on this clonotype: With a much larger clone just one base away, this may be a read error. This chain connects TRBV4-3 to TRBJ2-1; D ambiguous. The length of the CDR3 is 17 residues. Germline CDR1 LGHNA, CDR2 YSLEER. The ends were cut back, 1 base at V and 2 bases at J, with 15 bases in the middle. CDR3 amino acids: CASSQVDRVGPYNEQFF. CDR3 DNA: TGCGCCAGCAGCCAAGTAGATCGGGTCGGGCCCTACAATGAGCAGTTCTTC.

The chain links TRBV12-3 or TRBV12-4 to TRBJ1-2; 7 bases are a match to TRBD1. V was clipped by 3 bases and J by 2 bases; unmatched bases: 9. This CDR3 comprises 16 residues. This CDR3 is CASSLNAGTDNYGYTF. The CDR3 coding sequence is TGTGCCAGCAGTTTGAACGCCGGGACAGACAACTATGGCTACACCTTC.

The chain combines TRBV4-1 with TRBJ1-6, with D possibly matching TRBD1 (6 bases). Trimming removed 2 bases at V and 6 bases at J, with 20 bases between. This CDR3 is 18 amino acids long. The germline V gene has CDR1 MGHRA and CDR2 YSYEKL. The CDR3 is CASSQFKMGRGGNSPLHF. For the CDR3, the DNA is TGCGCCAGCAGCCAATTCAAAATGGGCAGGGGAGGTAATTCACCCCTCCACTTT.

The rearrangement joins TRBV7-2 to TRBJ2-3; 12 bases fit TRBD2. V trimming: 4 bases; J trimming: 4 bases; junction bases outside the gene matches: 12. Germline CDR1 and CDR2: SGHTA and FQGNSA. This CDR3 is 18 amino acids long. The CDR3 bases are TGTGCCAGCAGCTCTCATCGGACTAGCGGGGTCGTGGCAGATACGCAGTATTTT. Translated: CASSSHRTSGVVADTQYF.

The chain has TRBV5-1 and TRBJ2-2; maybe TRBD2 (6 bases). V was pared by 0 bases and J by 4 bases, with 13 bases between. The CDR3 is 16 residues long. CDR1 and CDR2 (germline): SGHRS, YFSETQ. The CDR3 reads CASSLEGAGSTGELFF. The CDR3 nucleotides are TGCGCCAGCAGCTTGGAGGGCGCGGGAAGCACCGGGGAGCTGTTTTTT.

V and J are TRBV7-9 and TRBJ2-3; unclear D gene. The CDR3 totals 16 residues. CDR1 and CDR2 from the germline V gene are SEHNR and FQNEAQ (reference sequence). V dropped 3 bases and J dropped 0 bases, with 13 bases sitting between them. The CDR3 sequence is CASSFGPATSTDTQYF. As DNA, the CDR3 is TGTGCCAGCAGCTTCGGGCCGGCCACTAGCACAGATACGCAGTATTTT.

This clonotype appeared a few times. The chain couples TRBV27 to TRBJ2-5; a weak D match, TRBD2 (5 bases). CDR1 is MNHEY and CDR2 is SMNVEV in the germline V gene (reference sequence). V lost 4 bases, J lost 2 bases, and 17 bases lay in between. The CDR3 consists of 16 residues. The CDR3 here is CASSSYLRREQETQYF. CDR3 DNA sequence: TGTGCCAGCAGTTCATACTTACGACGGGAACAAGAGACCCAGTACTTC.

The sample holds many counts of this clonotype. The gene calls are TRBV20-1 and TRBJ2-1; the D is unclear. The germline V gene has CDR1 DFQATT and CDR2 SNEGSKA (reference sequence). This CDR3 spans 13 amino acids. Trimming took 1 base from V and 7 from J, leaving 11 bases between them. The CDR3 sequence is CSARAGSANEQFF. CDR3 sequence (DNA): TGCAGTGCTAGAGCCGGATCGGCAAATGAGCAGTTCTTC.

The chain couples TRBV5-5 to TRBJ2-1; D uncertain. Germline loops: CDR1 SGHKS, CDR2 YYEKEE (reference sequence). V was shortened by 0 bases and J by 4 bases, with 11 bases between the two germline ends. The CDR3 is 15 amino acids. CDR3 residues: CASSLGAVEYNEQFF. As DNA, the CDR3 is TGTGCCAGCAGCTTGGGAGCAGTGGAGTACAATGAGCAGTTCTTC.

A few counts support this clonotype. The chain uses TRBV28 and TRBJ2-5; 7 nucleotides match TRBD2. The CDR3 extends over 17 amino acids. V lost 4 bases to trimming and J lost 7 bases; unmatched junction nucleotides: 18. Germline V gene lookup returns CDR1 MDHEN and CDR2 SYDVKM. The CDR3 loop is CASSSRSGGTGKWTQYF. The CDR3, as DNA: TGTGCCAGCAGTTCCCGTTCGGGGGGAACTGGCAAGTGGACCCAGTACTTC.

V gene TRBV7-2 combines with J gene TRBJ1-1; no reliable D call. Deletions cut 1 base from V and 3 bases from J, with 9 bases between. The germline V gene has CDR1 SGHTA and CDR2 FQGNSA. The CDR3 runs to 14 residues. CDR3 loop: CASSLEGLDTEAFF. Here the CDR3 DNA reads TGTGCCAGCAGCTTAGAGGGCCTCGACACTGAAGCTTTCTTT.

The V and J genes are TRBV20-1 and TRBJ2-1; D possibly matches TRBD1 or TRBD2 (7 bases each). V lost 0 bases to trimming and J lost 4 bases, with 13 bases between them. Germline CDR1 and CDR2: DFQATT and SNEGSKA (reference sequence). The CDR3 runs 15 residues. CDR3 nucleotide sequence: TGCAGTGCTAGAGAGTCAGGGGGAGGGTACAATGAGCAGTTCTTC. Protein product: CSARESGGGYNEQFF.

This clonotype is a singleton in its sample. The V gene is TRBV3-1, the J gene TRBJ2-7; D not certain. The J call may not be correct, given that the DNA end is closer to TRBJ2-5. Germline V CDR1 and CDR2: LGHDT, YNNKEL (reference sequence). The CDR3 loop spans 12 amino acids. CDR3 region: CASSARGETQYF. CDR3 nucleotide sequence: TGTGCCAGCAGCGCCCGAGGCGAGACCCAGTACTTC.

In regard to this clonotype: One base away lies a much larger clone, so this may be a sequencing read error. The V and J genes are TRBV29-1 and TRBJ2-1, with unresolved D. V lost 3 bases and J 3 bases, leaving 12 bases between the germline ends. The CDR3 length is 14 residues. Germline V gives CDR1 SQVTM, CDR2 ANQGSEA. The CDR3 loop reads CSVDRAADYNEQFF. In DNA, the CDR3 is TGCAGCGTTGATAGGGCAGCCGACTACAATGAGCAGTTCTTC.

The rearrangement links TRBV20-1 to TRBJ1-5, with TRBD1 matching 7 bases. The germline CDR1 and CDR2 sequences are DFQATT and SNEGSKA (reference sequence). This CDR3 spans 16 amino acids. With V trimmed by 3 bases and J by 0 bases, 8 bases remained unmatched. The CDR3 nucleotides are TGCAGTGCTAGGGCAGGGGGAATTTATAGCAATCAGCCCCAGCATTTT. It is translated as CSARAGGIYSNQPQHF.